A selection of T cell receptor beta chains follows, all from one sample in a study of blood T cell repertoires in COVID-19. Method: immunoSEQ multiplex PCR; TCRdb's copy keeps in-frame clones and lacks some. The sample holds about 170,000 clones, around 85% seen once. The sequencing input was peripheral blood. The receptor source for this set is a man aged 60 to 69 who had recovered from COVID-19. Each CDR3 is given with its conserved first and last residue. Each record gives: CDR3 DNA, CDR3 protein, D gene, J gene, clone size, V gene. A D gene is named only where the DNA matches it firmly. Part of the rows lack a size; the others show once, few, many or a class for expanded clones.

TGTGCCAGCAGCCAAGATACGCGGGACACTGAAGCTTTCTTT,CASSQDTRDTEAFF,-,TRBJ1-1,-,TRBV3-1/TRBV3-2
TGCAGTGCTAGTCCTAGCGGGGGCACAGATACGCAGTATTTT,CSASPSGGTDTQYF,TRBD2,TRBJ2-3,-,TRBV20-1
TGTGCCAGCAGTTACTCAGACAAGGATGGCTACACCTTC,CASSYSDKDGYTF,-,TRBJ1-2,-,TRBV6-2/TRBV6-3
TGTGCCAGCAGCCCCCCCGGGGGTCACCTCTACGAGCAGTACTTC,CASSPPGGHLYEQYF,-,TRBJ2-7,-,TRBV7-9
TGTGCCATCAGTGAAACAGATGGCTACACCTTC,CAISETDGYTF,-,TRBJ1-2,-,TRBV10-3
TGTGCCAGCAGCCAGGGAGGGAGGACAGGGTCCTCTGGGGCCAACGTCCTGACTTTC,CASSQGGRTGSSGANVLTF,-,TRBJ2-6,once,TRBV9
TGTGCCAGCAGTCTTTCGGGACAGGGGTGGGATGAGCAGTTCTTC,CASSLSGQGWDEQFF,TRBD1,TRBJ2-1,-,TRBV9
TGTGCCAGCAGTTTATCGCCTTGGGGACAGGTCACTGAAGCTTTCTTT,CASSLSPWGQVTEAFF,TRBD1,TRBJ1-1,once,TRBV27
TGTGCCAGTCTCCAGGGGGCCTCCTACAATGAGCAGTTCTTC,CASLQGASYNEQFF,TRBD1,TRBJ2-1,-,TRBV19
TGTGCCAGCAGCGGACTAGCGGGGGGAACCGCGAACACCGGGGAGCTGTTTTTT,CASSGLAGGTANTGELFF,TRBD2,TRBJ2-2,-,TRBV5-5
TGTGCCACCAGTGTACTCCGCGGGGAGCTGTTTTTT,CATSVLRGELFF,-,TRBJ2-2,-,TRBV24-1
TGTGCCAGCAGTTTGAGAACAGGGCGGACCAATGAGCAGTTCTTC,CASSLRTGRTNEQFF,-,TRBJ2-1,-,TRBV28
TGTGCCAGCAGGACTGAAGTCTACGAGCAGTACTTC,CASRTEVYEQYF,-,TRBJ2-7,-,TRBV6-5
TGTGCCAGCAGCCAGGCTCAGACAGGGAAGTATTTT,CASSQAQTGKYF,TRBD1,TRBJ2-3,-,TRBV3-1/TRBV3-2
TGTGCCTGGAGCACAGGGGGCAATGGGGAAAAACTGTTTTTT,CAWSTGGNGEKLFF,TRBD1,TRBJ1-4,-,TRBV30
TGTGCCACCAGCAGAACAGGGCTCGGAGAGAATGGCTACACCTTC,CATSRTGLGENGYTF,-,TRBJ1-2,-,TRBV15
TGTGCCAGCAGCCTCTACGACAGGGCCCTGTCCTACAATGAGCAGTTCTTC,CASSLYDRALSYNEQFF,TRBD1,TRBJ2-1,once,TRBV3-1/TRBV3-2
TGTGCCAGCTCACCATTACCCCCACTCTCTGGGGCCAACGTCCTGACTTTC,CASSPLPPLSGANVLTF,-,TRBJ2-6,-,TRBV18
TGTGCCAGCAGCCTAGCGGGGGGGCTGGGGGGTGAGCAGTTCTTC,CASSLAGGLGGEQFF,TRBD2,TRBJ2-1,-,TRBV3-1/TRBV3-2
TGCAGTGCTAGTGTGGCAGGGGCAGATACGCAGTATTTT,CSASVAGADTQYF,-,TRBJ2-3,-,TRBV20-1
TGTGCCAGCAGTTTCTCCGGGACAGGCAATCAGCCCCAGCATTTT,CASSFSGTGNQPQHF,TRBD1,TRBJ1-5,-,TRBV6-6
TGTGCCAGCTCACCACGGAACAGGGTGAACACTGAAGCTTTCTTT,CASSPRNRVNTEAFF,-,TRBJ1-1,-,TRBV18
TGTGCCAGCAGCATTGGACAGGCGAGAGGCACCATATATTTT,CASSIGQARGTIYF,TRBD1,TRBJ1-3,-,TRBV7-8
TGTGCCAGCAGCTTAGGGGACAGGGTGGGAAAACTGTTTTTT,CASSLGDRVGKLFF,TRBD1,TRBJ1-4,-,TRBV11-2
TGTGCCAGCAGCGTATCAGGTATCGGGGGGCAGAATTCACCCCTCCACTTT,CASSVSGIGGQNSPLHF,-,TRBJ1-6,-,TRBV9
TGTGCCAGCAGCTTAGGCGGGGGGGCTCAAGATACGCAGTATTTT,CASSLGGGAQDTQYF,TRBD2,TRBJ2-3,-,TRBV7-3
TGTGCCAGTAGACTAGCCTCCAACACCGGGGAGCTGTTTTTT,CASRLASNTGELFF,-,TRBJ2-2,-,TRBV19
TGTGCCAGCAGCAAGGGGGTAAGGGTGAACACTGAAGCTTTCTTT,CASSKGVRVNTEAFF,-,TRBJ1-1,-,TRBV7-6
TGTGCCAGCAGCGTAACCGCCAGCGGGGGGCCGTACAATGAGCAGTTCTTC,CASSVTASGGPYNEQFF,TRBD2,TRBJ2-1,-,TRBV9
TGTGCCAGCAGTGACTCCGGGACAGGGGGTTATGAGCAGTTCTTC,CASSDSGTGGYEQFF,TRBD1,TRBJ2-1,-,TRBV6-4
TGTGCCAGCAGTGAAGGTCAGGGAATGAATGAAAAACTGTTTTTT,CASSEGQGMNEKLFF,-,TRBJ1-4,-,TRBV6-1
TGTGCCAGCAGTACGCGTGACATTCACACAGATACGCAGTATTTT,CASSTRDIHTDTQYF,-,TRBJ2-3,-,TRBV6-5
TGTGCCAGCAGTGGGGGACAGGGTGGTATATGGTACTATGGCTACACCTTC,CASSGGQGGIWYYGYTF,TRBD1,TRBJ1-2,-,TRBV6-1